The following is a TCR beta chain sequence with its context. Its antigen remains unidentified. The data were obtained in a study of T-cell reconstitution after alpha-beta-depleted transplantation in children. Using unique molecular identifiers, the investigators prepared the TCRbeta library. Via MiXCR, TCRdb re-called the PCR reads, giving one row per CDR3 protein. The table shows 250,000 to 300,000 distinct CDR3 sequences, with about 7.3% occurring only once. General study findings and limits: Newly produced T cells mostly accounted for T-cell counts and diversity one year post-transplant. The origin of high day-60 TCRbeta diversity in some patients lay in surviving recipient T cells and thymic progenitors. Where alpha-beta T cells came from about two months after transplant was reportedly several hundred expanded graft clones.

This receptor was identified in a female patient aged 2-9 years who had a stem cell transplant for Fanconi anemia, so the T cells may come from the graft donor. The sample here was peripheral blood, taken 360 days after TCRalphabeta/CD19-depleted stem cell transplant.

This CDR3 is CAISESREWSGNTIYF. The CDR3 DNA reads TGTGCCATCAGTGAGTCGAGGGAATGGTCTGGAAACACCATATATTTT. The chain joins TRBV10-3 to TRBJ1-3; D call uncertain. With 0 bases removed from V and 1 base from J, the gap between germline ends came to 10 bases. Germline V gene lookup returns CDR1 ENHRY and CDR2 SYGVKD. The CDR3 sequence is 16 residues long.